The sequence of this TCR beta chain was determined in a study of CXCR3-negative and CXCR3-positive naive CD8 T cells. cDNA libraries for TRB were generated by 5' RACE incorporating UMI labels. TCRdb reprocessed the 5' RACE reads, keeping one entry per CDR3 protein, no DNA. The specimen's table records about 43,000 distinct CDR3 sequences. The V gene's germline CDR1 is ENHRY and CDR2 SYGVKD. CDR3 size: 11 residues. Sequenced input: memory CD8+ T cells from blood. The TCR originated in a human donor in good health. Some clones in this sample may be carry-over from other donors' samples. This chain joins TRBV10-3 and TRBJ2-1. The CDR3 reads CAISQGLEQFF.